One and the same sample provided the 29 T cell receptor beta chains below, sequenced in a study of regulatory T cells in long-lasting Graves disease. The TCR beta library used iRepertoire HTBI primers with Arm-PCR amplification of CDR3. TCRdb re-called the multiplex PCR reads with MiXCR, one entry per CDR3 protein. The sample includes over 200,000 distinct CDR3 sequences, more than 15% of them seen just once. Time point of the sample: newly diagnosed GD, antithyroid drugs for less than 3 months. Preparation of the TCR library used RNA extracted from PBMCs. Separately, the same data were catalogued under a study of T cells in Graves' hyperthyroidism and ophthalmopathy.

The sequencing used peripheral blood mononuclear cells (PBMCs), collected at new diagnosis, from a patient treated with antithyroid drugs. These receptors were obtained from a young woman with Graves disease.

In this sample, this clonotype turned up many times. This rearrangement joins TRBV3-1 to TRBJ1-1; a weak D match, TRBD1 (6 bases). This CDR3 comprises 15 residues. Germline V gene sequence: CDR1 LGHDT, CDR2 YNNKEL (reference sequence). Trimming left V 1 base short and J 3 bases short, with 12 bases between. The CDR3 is CASSQVADRYTEAFF. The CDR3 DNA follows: TGTGCCAGCAGCCAAGTGGCGGACAGATACACTGAAGCTTTCTTT.

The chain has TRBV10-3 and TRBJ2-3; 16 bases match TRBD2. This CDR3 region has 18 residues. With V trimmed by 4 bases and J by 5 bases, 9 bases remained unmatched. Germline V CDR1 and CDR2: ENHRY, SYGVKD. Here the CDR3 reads CAISGTGTSGGAEDTQYF. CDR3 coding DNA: TGTGCCATCAGTGGAACCGGGACTAGCGGGGGGGCCGAAGATACGCAGTATTTT.

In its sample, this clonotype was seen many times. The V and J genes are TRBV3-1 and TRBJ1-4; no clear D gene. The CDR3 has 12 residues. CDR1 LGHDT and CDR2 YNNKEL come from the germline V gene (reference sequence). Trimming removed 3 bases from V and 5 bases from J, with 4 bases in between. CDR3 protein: CASSHRNEKLFF. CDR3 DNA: TGTGCCAGCAGCCATCGGAATGAAAAACTGTTTTTT.

CDR3 sequence: CASSIDWATEAFF. As DNA, the CDR3 is TGTGCCAGTAGTATAGATTGGGCCACTGAAGCTTTCTTT. V and J are TRBV19 and TRBJ1-1; D is undetermined. CDR1 LNHDA and CDR2 SQIVND come from the germline V gene (reference sequence). Trimming pared 0 bases from V and 4 bases from J, leaving 6 bases between. This CDR3 is 13 amino acids long.

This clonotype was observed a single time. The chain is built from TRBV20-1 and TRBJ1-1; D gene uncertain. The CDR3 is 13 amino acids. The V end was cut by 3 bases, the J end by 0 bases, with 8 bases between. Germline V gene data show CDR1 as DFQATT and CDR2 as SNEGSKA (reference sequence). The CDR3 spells CSASWGMNTEAFF. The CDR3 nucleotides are TGCAGTGCTAGTTGGGGAATGAACACTGAAGCTTTCTTT.

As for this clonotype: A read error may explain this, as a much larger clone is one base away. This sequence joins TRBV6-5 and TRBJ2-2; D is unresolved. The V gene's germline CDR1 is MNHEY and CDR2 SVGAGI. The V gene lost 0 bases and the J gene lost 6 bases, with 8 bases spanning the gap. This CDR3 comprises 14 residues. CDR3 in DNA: TGTGCCAGCAGTTACTCGTCGGACCCCGGGGAGCTGTTTTTT. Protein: CASSYSSDPGELFF.

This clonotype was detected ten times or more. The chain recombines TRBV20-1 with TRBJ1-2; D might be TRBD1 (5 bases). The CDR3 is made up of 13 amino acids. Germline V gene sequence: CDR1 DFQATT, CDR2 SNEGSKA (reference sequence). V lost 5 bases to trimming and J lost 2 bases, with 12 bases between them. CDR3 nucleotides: TGCAGTGCTGTTACTGACAGCAACTATGGCTACACCTTC. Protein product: CSAVTDSNYGYTF.

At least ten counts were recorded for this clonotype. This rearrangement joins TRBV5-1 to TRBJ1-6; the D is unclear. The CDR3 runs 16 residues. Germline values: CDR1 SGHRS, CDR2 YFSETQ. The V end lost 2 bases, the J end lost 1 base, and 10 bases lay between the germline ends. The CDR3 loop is CASSFAPESYNSPLHF. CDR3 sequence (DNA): TGCGCCAGCAGCTTTGCGCCTGAATCCTATAATTCACCCCTCCACTTT.

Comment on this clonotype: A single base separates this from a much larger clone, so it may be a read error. CDR3 sequence reads: CASALATALEAEQFF. The CDR3, as DNA: TGCGCCAGCGCACTAGCTACCGCCTTAGAGGCTGAGCAGTTCTTC. The chain is built from TRBV4-1 and TRBJ2-1; D is possibly TRBD2 (6 bases). Germline V gives CDR1 MGHRA, CDR2 YSYEKL. Trimming pared 8 bases from V and 9 bases from J, leaving 23 bases between. CDR3 size: 15 residues.

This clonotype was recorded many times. The CDR3 sequence: CSAPGVERVTDTQYF. The DNA for the CDR3 is TGCAGTGCTCCGGGCGTAGAACGAGTCACAGATACGCAGTATTTT. This chain links TRBV20-1 with TRBJ2-3; D not resolved. Trimming took off 5 bases at V and 2 bases at J, with 17 bases between the two ends. The CDR3 is 15 residues long. CDR1 and CDR2 (germline): DFQATT, SNEGSKA (reference sequence).

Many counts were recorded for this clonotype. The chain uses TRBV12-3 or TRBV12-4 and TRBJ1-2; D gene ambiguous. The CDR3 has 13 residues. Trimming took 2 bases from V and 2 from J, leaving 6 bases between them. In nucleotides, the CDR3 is TGTGCCAGCAGTTTATTACAGAACTATGGCTACACCTTC. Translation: CASSLLQNYGYTF.

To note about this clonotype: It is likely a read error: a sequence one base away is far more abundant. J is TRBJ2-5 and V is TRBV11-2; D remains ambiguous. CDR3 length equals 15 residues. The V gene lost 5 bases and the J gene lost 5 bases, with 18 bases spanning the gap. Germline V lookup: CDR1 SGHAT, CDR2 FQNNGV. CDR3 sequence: CASSQARRPGETQYF. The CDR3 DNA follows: TGTGCCAGCAGCCAAGCTCGTCGGCCTGGGGAGACCCAGTACTTC.

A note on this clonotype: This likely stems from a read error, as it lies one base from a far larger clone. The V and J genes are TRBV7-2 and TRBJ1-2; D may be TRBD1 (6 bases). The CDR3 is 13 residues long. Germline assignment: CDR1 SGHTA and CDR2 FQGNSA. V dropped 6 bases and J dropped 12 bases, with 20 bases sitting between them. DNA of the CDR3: TGTGCCAGCAGTGAATACAGGGTAGACGGCCACACCTTC. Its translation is CASSEYRVDGHTF.

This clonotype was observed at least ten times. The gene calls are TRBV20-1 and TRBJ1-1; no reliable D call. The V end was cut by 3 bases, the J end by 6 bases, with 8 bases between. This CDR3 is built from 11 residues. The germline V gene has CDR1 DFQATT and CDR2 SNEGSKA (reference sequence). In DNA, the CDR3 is TGCAGTGCTAGTATATTCGCTGAAGCTTTCTTT. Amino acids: CSASIFAEAFF.

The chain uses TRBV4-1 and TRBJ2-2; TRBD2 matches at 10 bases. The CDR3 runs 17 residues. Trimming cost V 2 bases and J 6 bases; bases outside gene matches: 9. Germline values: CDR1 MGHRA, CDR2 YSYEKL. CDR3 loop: CASSQSTGTSAAGELFF. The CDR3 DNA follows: TGCGCCAGCAGCCAATCCACCGGGACTAGCGCCGCCGGGGAGCTGTTTTTT.

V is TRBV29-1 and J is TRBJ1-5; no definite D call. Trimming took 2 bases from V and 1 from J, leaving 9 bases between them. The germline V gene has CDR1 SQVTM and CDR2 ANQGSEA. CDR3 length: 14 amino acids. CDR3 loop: CSVEPDGSNQPQHF. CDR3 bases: TGCAGCGTTGAACCGGACGGGAGCAATCAGCCCCAGCATTTT.

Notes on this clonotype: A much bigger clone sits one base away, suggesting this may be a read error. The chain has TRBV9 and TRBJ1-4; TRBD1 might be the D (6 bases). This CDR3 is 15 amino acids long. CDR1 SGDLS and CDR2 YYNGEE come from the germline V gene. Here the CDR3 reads CASSPSGDSNERLFF. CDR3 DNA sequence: TGTGCCAGCAGCCCCTCAGGGGATTCTAATGAAAGACTGTTTTTT.

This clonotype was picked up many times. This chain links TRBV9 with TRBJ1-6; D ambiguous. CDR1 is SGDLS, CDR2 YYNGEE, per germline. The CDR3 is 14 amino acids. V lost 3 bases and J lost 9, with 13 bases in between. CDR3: CASSAGSGVSPLHF. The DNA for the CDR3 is TGTGCCAGCAGCGCCGGATCCGGGGTTTCACCCCTCCACTTT. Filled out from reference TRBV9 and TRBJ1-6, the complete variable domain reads DSGVTQTPKHLITATGQRVTLRCSPRSGDLSVYWYQQSLDQGLQFLIQYYNGEERAKGNILERFSAQQFPDLHSELNLSSLELGDSALYFCASSAGSGVSPLHFGNGTRLTVT.

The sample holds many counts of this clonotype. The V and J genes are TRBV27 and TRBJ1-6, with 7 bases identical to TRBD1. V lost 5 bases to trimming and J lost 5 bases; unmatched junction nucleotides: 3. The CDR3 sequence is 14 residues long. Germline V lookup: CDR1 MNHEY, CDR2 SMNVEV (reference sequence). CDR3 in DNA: TGTGCCAGCAGTGGGGGACAGAATAATTCACCCCTCCACTTT. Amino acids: CASSGGQNNSPLHF.

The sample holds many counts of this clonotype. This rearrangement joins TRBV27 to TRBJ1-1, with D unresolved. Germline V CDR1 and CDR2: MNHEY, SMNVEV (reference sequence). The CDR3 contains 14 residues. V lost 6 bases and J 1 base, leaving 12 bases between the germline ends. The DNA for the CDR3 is TGTGCCAGCAGCCGAGGACGGCCGAACACTGAAGCTTTCTTT. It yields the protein CASSRGRPNTEAFF.

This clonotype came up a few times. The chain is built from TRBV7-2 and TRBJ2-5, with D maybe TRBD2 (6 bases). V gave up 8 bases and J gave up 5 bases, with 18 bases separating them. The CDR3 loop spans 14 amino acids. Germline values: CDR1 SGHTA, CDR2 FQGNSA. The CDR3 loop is CASGQGRGLETQYF. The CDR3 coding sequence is TGTGCCAGCGGTCAGGGACGGGGGTTGGAGACCCAGTACTTC.

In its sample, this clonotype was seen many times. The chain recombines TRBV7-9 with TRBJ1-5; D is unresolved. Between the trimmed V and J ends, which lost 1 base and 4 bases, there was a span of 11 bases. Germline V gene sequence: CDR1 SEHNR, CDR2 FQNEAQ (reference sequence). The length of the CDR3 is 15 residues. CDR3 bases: TGTGCCAGCAGCTTAGAAGGAGGGCCAAATCAGCCCCAGCATTTT. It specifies CASSLEGGPNQPQHF.

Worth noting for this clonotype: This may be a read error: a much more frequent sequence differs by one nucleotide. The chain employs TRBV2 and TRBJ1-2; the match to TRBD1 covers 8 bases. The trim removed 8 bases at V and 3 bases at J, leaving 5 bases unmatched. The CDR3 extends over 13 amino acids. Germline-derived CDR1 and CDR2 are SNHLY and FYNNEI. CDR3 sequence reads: CASLTGGHYGYTF. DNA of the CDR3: TGTGCCAGCCTTACAGGGGGACACTATGGCTACACCTTC.

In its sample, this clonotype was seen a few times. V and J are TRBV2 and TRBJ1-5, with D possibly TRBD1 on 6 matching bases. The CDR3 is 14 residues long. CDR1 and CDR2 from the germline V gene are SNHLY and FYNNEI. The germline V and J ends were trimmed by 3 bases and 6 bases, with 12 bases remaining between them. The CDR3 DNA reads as TGTGCCAGCAGTGAGGGGGCGCTTTTTCAGCCCCAGCATTTT. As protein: CASSEGALFQPQHF.

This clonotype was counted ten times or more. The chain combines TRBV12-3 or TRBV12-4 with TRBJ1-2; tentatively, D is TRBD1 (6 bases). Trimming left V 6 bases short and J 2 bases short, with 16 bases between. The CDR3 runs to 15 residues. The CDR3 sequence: CASSRPGTGNYGYTF. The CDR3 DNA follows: TGTGCCAGCAGCCGACCTGGTACAGGGAACTATGGCTACACCTTC.

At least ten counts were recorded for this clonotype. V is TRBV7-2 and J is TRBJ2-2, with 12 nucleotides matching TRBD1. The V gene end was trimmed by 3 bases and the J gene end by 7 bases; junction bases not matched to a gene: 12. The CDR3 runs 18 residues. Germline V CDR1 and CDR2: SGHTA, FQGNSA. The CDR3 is CASSFETGTGGRSGELFF. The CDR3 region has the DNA TGTGCCAGCAGCTTTGAAACCGGGACAGGGGGCCGGAGCGGGGAGCTGTTTTTT.

The CDR3 DNA is TGCGCCAGCAGCTTGGGACAGGGAGACAGCAATCAGCCCCAGCATTTT. It translates to CASSLGQGDSNQPQHF. J is TRBJ1-5 and V is TRBV5-1; 7 nucleotides match TRBD1. V shed 0 bases, J shed 1 base, and the junction held 4 bases outside the gene matches. The length of the CDR3 is 16 residues. CDR1 is SGHRS and CDR2 is YFSETQ in the germline V gene.

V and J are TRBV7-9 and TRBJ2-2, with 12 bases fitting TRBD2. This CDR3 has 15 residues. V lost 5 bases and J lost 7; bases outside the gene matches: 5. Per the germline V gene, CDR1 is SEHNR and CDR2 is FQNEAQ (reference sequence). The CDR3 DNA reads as TGTGCCAGCAGCACTAGCGGGGGGCTTATCGGGGAGCTGTTTTTT. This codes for CASSTSGGLIGELFF. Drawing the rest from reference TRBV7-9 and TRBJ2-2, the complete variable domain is DTGVSQNPRHKITKRGQNVTFRCDPISEHNRLYWYRQTLGQGPEFLTYFQNEAQLEKSRLLSDRFSAERPKGSFSTLEIQRTEQGDSAMYLCASSTSGGLIGELFFGEGSRLTVL.

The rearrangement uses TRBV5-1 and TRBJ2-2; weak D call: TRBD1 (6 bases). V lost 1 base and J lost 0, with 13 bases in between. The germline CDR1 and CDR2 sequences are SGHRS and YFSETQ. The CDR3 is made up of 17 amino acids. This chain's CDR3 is CASSLFTGQTNTGELFF. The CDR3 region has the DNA TGCGCCAGCAGCTTGTTTACCGGACAGACGAACACCGGGGAGCTGTTTTTT.